Shown below are 24 T cell receptor beta chains from a single sample sequenced in a study of CD8 T cells in ankylosing spondylitis. TCRdb processed the 5' RACE reads anew with MiXCR; each CDR3 protein has one entry. Altogether a few hundred thousand distinct CDR3 sequences are present, around 10% being singletons, with the ten largest covering about a tenth. The sequencing sample was made of blood, either unsorted or a sorted T cell fraction (not recorded which). The receptors here all came from a female donor with ankylosing spondylitis or in good health (not recorded which).

The J gene is TRBJ2-1, the V gene TRBV12-3 or TRBV12-4; a weak D match, TRBD1 (7 bases). The CDR3 has 16 amino acids. With 3 bases removed from V and 4 bases from J, the gap between germline ends came to 16 bases. CDR3 DNA: TGTGCCAGCAGTTTGGGTGGACAGGCGGGGTACAATGAGCAGTTCTTC. It specifies CASSLGGQAGYNEQFF.

This chain links TRBV18 with TRBJ2-1, with 7 positions matching TRBD2. V was clipped by 2 bases and J by 0 bases; unmatched bases: 7. Germline lookup yields CDR1 KGHSH and CDR2 LQKENI. This CDR3 spans 17 amino acids. The CDR3 DNA reads as TGTGCCAGCTCACCAGTTTCTAGCGGAAGCTCCTACAATGAGCAGTTCTTC. Translating it yields CASSPVSSGSSYNEQFF.

Remarks on this clonotype: This may be a read error: a much more frequent sequence differs by one nucleotide. The chain uses TRBV14 and TRBJ1-2; D unclear. The CDR3 runs to 15 residues. Germline loops: CDR1 SGHDN, CDR2 FVKESK. The chain's CDR3 is CASSQVSGPGYGDTF. The DNA for the CDR3 is TGTGCCAGCAGCCAAGTTAGCGGGCCGGGCTATGGCGACACCTTC.

This clonotype was picked up many times. V gene TRBV6-1 combines with J gene TRBJ1-5; 12 bases align to TRBD1. Germline V lookup: CDR1 MNHNS, CDR2 SASEGT. The CDR3 has 14 amino acids. The V segment lost 6 bases and the J segment 6 bases; nucleotides outside the gene matches: 3. CDR3: CASREGQGAQPQHF. The CDR3 DNA sequence: TGTGCCAGCAGGGAGGGACAGGGGGCTCAGCCCCAGCATTTT.

A remark on this clonotype: This may arise from a read error, as a much more abundant clone is one base away. The chain has TRBV5-1 and TRBJ1-1; 7 bases match TRBD1. V shed 5 bases, J shed 5 bases, and the junction held 9 bases outside the gene matches. The CDR3 spans 14 residues. The V gene's germline CDR1 is SGHRS and CDR2 YFSETQ. This CDR3 reads CASRPGTVGTEAFF. The CDR3 nucleotides read TGCGCCAGCAGACCCGGGACAGTGGGGACTGAAGCTTTCTTT.

This clonotype was counted ten times or more. The chain has TRBV20-1 and TRBJ2-2; 7 nucleotides agree with TRBD2. In germline, CDR1 is DFQATT, CDR2 SNEGSKA (reference sequence). This CDR3 is 15 amino acids long. V shed 8 bases and J 0 bases; nucleotides not matched to a gene: 9. The CDR3: CSPRIAGANTGELFF. The DNA for the CDR3 is TGCAGTCCTCGGATTGCGGGGGCGAACACCGGGGAGCTGTTTTTT.

The chain combines TRBV7-9 with TRBJ1-1; D gene unclear. CDR3 size: 14 residues. Germline V gives CDR1 SEHNR, CDR2 FQNEAQ (reference sequence). Deletions cut 0 bases from V and 6 bases from J, with 11 bases between. Here the CDR3 DNA reads TGTGCCAGCAGCTTAGCGAAGGTGGGCGCTGAAGCTTTCTTT. Amino acid sequence: CASSLAKVGAEAFF.

There are many counts of this clonotype. The rearrangement uses TRBV20-1 and TRBJ2-1; D perhaps matches TRBD1 (5 bases). The CDR3 is 14 residues long. Trimming removed 4 bases from V and 7 bases from J, with 17 bases in between. CDR1 is DFQATT and CDR2 is SNEGSKA in the germline V gene (reference sequence). The CDR3 is CSANQGILWNEQFF. DNA of the CDR3: TGCAGTGCTAATCAGGGTATTCTGTGGAATGAGCAGTTCTTC.

This clonotype has ten or more counts. The rearrangement uses TRBV20-1 and TRBJ2-2; 9 nucleotides align to TRBD1. Germline V CDR1 and CDR2: DFQATT, SNEGSKA (reference sequence). With V trimmed by 6 bases and J by 3 bases, 11 bases remained unmatched. The CDR3 sequence is 16 residues long. CDR3 residues: CSAHSGDRVDTGELFF. In DNA form, the CDR3 reads TGCAGTGCGCACTCCGGGGACAGGGTTGACACCGGGGAGCTGTTTTTT.

The CDR3 loop is CASSLGRSPRTEAFF. The CDR3 region has the DNA TGTGCCAGCAGTTTAGGTAGGAGCCCGAGGACTGAAGCTTTCTTT. The chain recombines TRBV27 with TRBJ1-1; D remains ambiguous. Per the germline V gene, CDR1 is MNHEY and CDR2 is SMNVEV (reference sequence). The CDR3 length is 15 residues. With 2 bases removed from V and 5 bases from J, the gap between germline ends came to 15 bases.

This clonotype appeared many times. The rearrangement joins TRBV28 to TRBJ1-1; D possibly corresponds to TRBD1 (6 bases). The CDR3 runs 12 residues. Germline V CDR1 and CDR2: MDHEN, SYDVKM. Trimming stripped 9 bases from V and 0 bases from J, with 8 bases between. CDR3 sequence: CASGQMNTEAFF. The CDR3 bases are TGTGCCAGTGGACAGATGAACACTGAAGCTTTCTTT.

The sample holds many counts of this clonotype. The V call is TRBV5-8, the J call TRBJ1-1, with a weak D call TRBD1 (5 bases). V was cut by 0 bases and J by 5 bases, with 11 bases left in between. Germline V gene sequence: CDR1 SGHTS, CDR2 YDEGEE. The CDR3 sequence is 14 residues long. Here the CDR3 reads CASSLGFRGTEAFF. The CDR3 DNA follows: TGTGCCAGCAGCTTGGGATTTCGGGGGACTGAAGCTTTCTTT. Drawing the rest from reference TRBV5-8 and TRBJ1-1, the complete variable domain is EAGVTQSPTHLIKTRGQQATLRCSPISGHTSVYWYQQALGLGLQFLLWYDEGEERNRGNFPPRFSGRQFPNYSSELNVNALELEDSALYLCASSLGFRGTEAFFGQGTRLTVV.

The table lists this clonotype with a few counts. The chain links TRBV25-1 to TRBJ1-5; 8 bases map to TRBD1. The CDR3 runs 14 residues. Germline V gene data show CDR1 as MGHDK and CDR2 as SYGVNS. With V trimmed by 4 bases and J by 7 bases, 6 bases remained unmatched. CDR3 nucleotide sequence: TGTGCCAGCAGTGGCTCAGGGGGCTGGCAGCCCCAGCATTTT. This translates into CASSGSGGWQPQHF.

This clonotype was counted only a few times. J is TRBJ2-1 and V is TRBV7-8; D is perhaps TRBD2 (6 bases). Germline CDR1 reads SGHVS; CDR2 reads FQNEAQ. V lost 1 base to trimming and J lost 8 bases, with 12 bases between them. This CDR3 spans 14 amino acids. For the CDR3, the DNA is TGTGCCAGCAGCTTAGGCGGTAGGGAGGATGAGCAGTTCTTC. Its protein is CASSLGGREDEQFF. Filled out from reference TRBV7-8 and TRBJ2-1, the complete variable domain reads GAGVSQSPRYKVAKRGQDVALRCDPISGHVSLFWYQQALGQGPEFLTYFQNEAQLDKSGLPSDRFFAERPEGSVSTLKIQRTQQEDSAVYLCASSLGGREDEQFFGPGTRLTVL.

This clonotype was seen ten or more times. The chain has TRBV6-1 and TRBJ2-1, with TRBD2 as a possible D gene (6 bases). The V gene lost 7 bases and the J gene lost 7 bases, with 14 bases spanning the gap. The germline CDR1 and CDR2 sequences are MNHNS and SASEGT. This CDR3 has 13 amino acids. DNA for the CDR3: TGTGCCAGCACCCCTATACGGGGGAATGAGCAGTTCTTC. This codes for CASTPIRGNEQFF.

This clonotype occurred many times. CDR3 coding DNA: TGTGCCAGCTCACCCGATTACGGGGGACTGTTTTTT. Its protein product is CASSPDYGGLFF. V is TRBV18 and J is TRBJ1-4; possibly TRBD1 for D (5 bases). Germline loops: CDR1 KGHSH, CDR2 LQKENI. CDR3 length: 12 residues. V was pared by 3 bases and J by 13 bases, with 12 bases between.

This clonotype appeared many times. The J gene is TRBJ1-4, the V gene TRBV27; D is possibly TRBD1 (6 bases). Between the trimmed V and J ends, which lost 4 bases and 3 bases, there was a span of 12 bases. The CDR3 sequence is 15 residues long. Germline V gene sequence: CDR1 MNHEY, CDR2 SMNVEV (reference sequence). The DNA of the CDR3 is TGTGCCAGCAGTTCCTATTGGACAGCTAATGAAAAACTGTTTTTT. Its translation is CASSSYWTANEKLFF.

J is TRBJ2-7 and V is TRBV20-1; TRBD1 agrees at 9 bases. The germline V gene has CDR1 DFQATT and CDR2 SNEGSKA (reference sequence). There are 13 residues in the CDR3. J gave up 6 bases and V 6 bases, and 9 bases lay outside the gene matches. CDR3 in DNA: TGCAGTGCCCCCGGGACAGGGTCCCTCGAGCAGTACTTC. The encoded protein is CSAPGTGSLEQYF.

This clonotype occurred many times. The chain links TRBV5-1 to TRBJ1-6, with 7 bases matching TRBD1. Trimming removed 3 bases from V and 9 bases from J; junction bases left unmatched: 12. The CDR3 contains 16 residues. Germline CDR1 reads SGHRS; CDR2 reads YFSETQ. In DNA form, the CDR3 reads TGCGCCAGCAGCTCAGCTGCCGGGACAGAGACTTCACCCCTCCACTTT. It translates to CASSSAAGTETSPLHF.

The chain couples TRBV20-1 to TRBJ1-1, with D uncertain. The CDR3 is made up of 14 amino acids. Germline assignment: CDR1 DFQATT and CDR2 SNEGSKA (reference sequence). The V end lost 3 bases, the J end lost 6 bases, and 17 bases lay between the germline ends. The CDR3 DNA reads TGCAGTGCTAGGAACCCGAAGGCCGGAGCTGAAGCTTTCTTT. Amino acids: CSARNPKAGAEAFF.

In its sample, this clonotype was seen many times. The V and J genes are TRBV20-1 and TRBJ1-5; D is ambiguous. Germline CDR1 DFQATT, CDR2 SNEGSKA (reference sequence). Trimming took 4 bases from V and 6 from J, leaving 19 bases between them. The CDR3 sequence is 15 residues long. The chain's CDR3 is CSATLGGSSSQPQHF. The CDR3 coding sequence is TGCAGTGCTACGTTAGGCGGGTCTAGTTCTCAGCCCCAGCATTTT.

This clonotype was detected ten times or more. The V and J genes are TRBV7-3 and TRBJ2-3, with TRBD1 identical over 10 bases. This CDR3 is built from 15 residues. V trimming: 4 bases; J trimming: 5 bases; junction bases outside the gene matches: 6. Germline V gene data show CDR1 as SGHTA and CDR2 as FQGTGA. CDR3 nucleotides: TGTGCCAGCAGCTCCGGGACAGGGGTTAGAGATACGCAGTATTTT. Protein sequence: CASSSGTGVRDTQYF.

Many counts were recorded for this clonotype. The chain is built from TRBV20-1 and TRBJ1-1; possibly TRBD1 for D (6 bases). The CDR3 runs 13 residues. V lost 5 bases to trimming and J lost 2 bases, with 12 bases between them. CDR1 is DFQATT, CDR2 SNEGSKA, per germline (reference sequence). The CDR3 sequence: CSAYGTTNTEAFF. CDR3 bases: TGCAGTGCTTACGGGACAACTAACACTGAAGCTTTCTTT.

This clonotype was detected ten times or more. The chain employs TRBV20-1 and TRBJ1-1, with 7 positions matching TRBD1. The CDR3 contains 13 residues. Trimming removed 5 bases from V and 5 bases from J; junction bases left unmatched: 8. From germline, CDR1 is DFQATT and CDR2 SNEGSKA (reference sequence). DNA for the CDR3: TGCAGTGCTGCCGAGGGGGCGCGAACTGAAGCTTTCTTT. Translating it yields CSAAEGARTEAFF.